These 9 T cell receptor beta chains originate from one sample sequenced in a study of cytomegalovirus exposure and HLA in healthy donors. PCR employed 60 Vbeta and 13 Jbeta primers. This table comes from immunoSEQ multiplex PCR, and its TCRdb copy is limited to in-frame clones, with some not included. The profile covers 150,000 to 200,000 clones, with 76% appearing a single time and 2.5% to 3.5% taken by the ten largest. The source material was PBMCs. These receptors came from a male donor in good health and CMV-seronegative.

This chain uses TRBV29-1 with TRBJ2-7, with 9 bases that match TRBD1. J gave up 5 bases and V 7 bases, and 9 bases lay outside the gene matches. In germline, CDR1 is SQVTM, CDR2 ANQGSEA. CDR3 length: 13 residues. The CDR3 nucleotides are TGCAGCGCTAACAGGGGGCCCTGGGACGAGCAGTACTTC. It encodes CSANRGPWDEQYF.

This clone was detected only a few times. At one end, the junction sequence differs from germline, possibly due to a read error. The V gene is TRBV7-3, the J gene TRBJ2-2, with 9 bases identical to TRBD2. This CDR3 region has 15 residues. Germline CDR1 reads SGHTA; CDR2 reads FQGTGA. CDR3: CASSLLAGNAGELFF. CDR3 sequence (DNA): TGTGCCAGCAGCTTACTAGCGGGGAACGCCGGGGAGCTGTTTTTT. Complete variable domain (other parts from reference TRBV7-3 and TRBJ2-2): GAGVSQTPSNKVTEKGKYVELRCDPISGHTALYWYRQSLGQGPEFLIYFQGTGAADDSGLPNDRFFAVRPEGSVSTLKIQRTERGDSAVYLCASSLLAGNAGELFFGEGSRLTVL.

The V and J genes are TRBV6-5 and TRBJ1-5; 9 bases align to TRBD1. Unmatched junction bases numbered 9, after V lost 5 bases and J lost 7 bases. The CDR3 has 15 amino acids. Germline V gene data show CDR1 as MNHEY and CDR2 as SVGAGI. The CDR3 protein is CASSASGQGPQPQHF. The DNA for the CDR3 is TGTGCCAGCAGTGCTTCGGGACAGGGACCGCAGCCCCAGCATTTT.

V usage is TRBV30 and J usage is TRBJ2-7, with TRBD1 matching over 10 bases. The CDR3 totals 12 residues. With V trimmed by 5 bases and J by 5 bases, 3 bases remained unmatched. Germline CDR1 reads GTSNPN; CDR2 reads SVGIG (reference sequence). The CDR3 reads CAWAGTGDEQYF. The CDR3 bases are TGTGCCTGGGCCGGGACAGGGGACGAGCAGTACTTC.

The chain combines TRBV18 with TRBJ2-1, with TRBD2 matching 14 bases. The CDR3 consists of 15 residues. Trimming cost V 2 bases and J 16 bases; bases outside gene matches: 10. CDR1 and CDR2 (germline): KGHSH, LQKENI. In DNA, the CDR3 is TGTGCCAGCTCACCAGGACTAGCGGGAGGACCACGGCCCTTCTTC. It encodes CASSPGLAGGPRPFF.

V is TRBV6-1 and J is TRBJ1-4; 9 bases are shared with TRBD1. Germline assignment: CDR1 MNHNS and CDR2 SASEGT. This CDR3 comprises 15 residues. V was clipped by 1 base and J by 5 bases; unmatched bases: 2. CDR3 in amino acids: CASSEGQGGNEKLFF. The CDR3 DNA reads TGTGCCAGCAGTGAAGGACAGGGGGGGAATGAAAAACTGTTTTTT.

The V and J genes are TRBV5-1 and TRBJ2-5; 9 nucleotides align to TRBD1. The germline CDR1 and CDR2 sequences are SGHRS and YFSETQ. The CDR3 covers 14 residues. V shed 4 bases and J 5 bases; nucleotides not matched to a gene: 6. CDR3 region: CASSRDRVEETQYF. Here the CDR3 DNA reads TGCGCCAGCAGCCGGGACAGGGTGGAGGAGACCCAGTACTTC.

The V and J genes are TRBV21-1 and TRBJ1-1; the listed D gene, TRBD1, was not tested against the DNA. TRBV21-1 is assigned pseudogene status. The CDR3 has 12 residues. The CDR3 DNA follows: TGTGCCAGCAGCTCCAATGACACTGAAGCTTTCTTT. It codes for CASSSNDTEAFF.

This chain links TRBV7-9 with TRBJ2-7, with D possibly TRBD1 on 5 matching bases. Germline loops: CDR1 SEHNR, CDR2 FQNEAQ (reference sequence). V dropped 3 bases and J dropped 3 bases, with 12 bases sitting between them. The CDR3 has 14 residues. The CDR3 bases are TGTGCCAGCAGCTTGCAGGGTGCCCACTACGAGCAGTACTTC. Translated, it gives CASSLQGAHYEQYF.